The clone carrying this T cell receptor beta chain appeared once. The sample is drawn from a study of PD-L1 blockade in urothelial cancer. Sequenced by immunoSEQ multiplex PCR; TCRdb stores in-frame clones only, minus some. The sample lists around 100,000 clones, around 93% occurring once. The time point here: peripheral blood 6 weeks after treatment start. The clonotype was recovered from a man aged 55 to 70 with urothelial cancer. This material consisted of PBMCs, taken around atezolizumab (anti-PD-L1) treatment.

The CDR3 sequence is CASDFGGQETQYF. The CDR3 nucleotides read TGTGCCAGCGACTTCGGGGGGCAAGAGACCCAGTACTTC. The rearrangement joins TRBV5-6 to TRBJ2-5; 7 nucleotides align to TRBD2. J gave up 2 bases and V 7 bases, and 5 bases lay outside the gene matches. Germline V lookup: CDR1 SGHDT, CDR2 YYEEEE. This CDR3 has 13 residues.